This TCR beta chain was documented in a study of cytomegalovirus exposure and HLA in healthy donors. Study-level points and caveats: It was reported that the classifier diagnosed cytomegalovirus status with high specificity and sensitivity in both the original and validation cohorts. Clonal expansion, a later analysis showed, was greater in HLA-associated TCR beta chains than in equally common others. As confirmed in vitro, three CMV-associated chains were specific for CMV antigens.

PCR involved 60 Vbeta and 13 Jbeta primers. The method was immunoSEQ multiplex PCR; TCRdb's version includes in-frame clones alone and lacks a portion of them. The sample lists roughly 100,000 clones; about three quarters were seen once. A word on this clone: Its antigen is not known.

With 9 bases removed from V and 0 bases from J, the gap between germline ends came to 18 bases. This CDR3 has 16 residues. Germline assignment: CDR1 LNHDA and CDR2 SQIVND (reference sequence). The rearrangement joins TRBV19 to TRBJ1-3, with a possible D match to TRBD1 (6 bases). The clonotype originates from a woman between 45 and 60 years old in good health and CMV-seropositive. The sample was PBMCs. The CDR3 loop is CASADRSRTSGNTIYF. The CDR3 nucleotides are TGTGCCAGCGCGGACAGAAGTAGAACCTCTGGAAACACCATATATTTT. The full variable domain, rest sourced from reference TRBV19 and TRBJ1-3, is DGGITQSPKYLFRKEGQNVTLSCEQNLNHDAMYWYRQDPGQGLRLIYYSQIVNDFQKGDIAEGYSVSREKKESFPLTVTSAQKNPTAFYLCASADRSRTSGNTIYFGEGSWLTVV.